The text below deals with one T cell receptor beta chain. The data were taken from a study of T cells after yellow fever vaccination. The CDR3 covers 14 residues. V dropped 6 bases and J dropped 4 bases, with 15 bases sitting between them. From the 5' RACE reads, TCRdb called clonotypes with MiXCR, one entry per CDR3 protein. This sample has hundreds of thousands of distinct CDR3 sequences, with approximately 5.2% found just once. V is TRBV12-3 or TRBV12-4 and J is TRBJ2-5; D is uncertain. The sequencing used CD4+ T cells sorted from PBMCs, collected on the day of the yellow fever booster vaccination. The TCR sequence derives from a man younger than 30 who received the YFV17D yellow fever vaccine. The chain's CDR3 is CASSRDPARETQYF. The CDR3 coding sequence is TGTGCCAGCAGCCGAGACCCGGCCCGAGAGACCCAGTACTTC.